This TCR beta chain was documented in a study of cytomegalovirus exposure and HLA in healthy donors. At the level of the study: A later analysis reported the same platform for the 90 to 150 validation repertoires and the 666 first-cohort repertoires.

Using immunoSEQ multiplex PCR, the repertoire was profiled, and TCRdb retains in-frame clones only, with some absent. The sample holds under 75,000 clones; 95% to 98% are singletons and the top ten take around 1.6%. This clone was recorded once. The antigen is not known. A roughly 120-subject validation cohort, separate from the roughly 670-subject first cohort, supplied the donors. Germline V lookup: CDR1 SNHLY, CDR2 FYNNEI. The CDR3 runs to 18 residues. The ends lost 6 bases at V and 0 bases at J; junction bases unmatched: 10. General observations from the study: Listed as cytomegalovirus-associated were over 150 TCR beta chains. The CMV antigen specificity of a few CMV-associated chains was confirmed through in vitro analysis.

This receptor was identified in a woman in her late teens or twenties in good health and CMV-seropositive. The rearrangement uses TRBV2 and TRBJ2-6, with 8 bases lining up with TRBD1. The sample was PBMCs. The CDR3 nucleotides are TGTGCCAGCAGCGCCCCCACAGGGGGAGGCTCTGGGGCCAACGTCCTGACTTTC. Translation gives CASSAPTGGGSGANVLTF.